This T cell receptor beta chain came from a study of blood T cell repertoires in COVID-19. Study details: Material from acute and convalescent COVID-19 was sourced from the United States, Italy and Spain. PBMCs, B-cell-depleted T cells, or T cells were the source of the cDNA or gDNA that made up the material.

The V and J ends lost 3 bases and 4 bases respectively, with 13 bases between them. CDR1 is SGHNT, CDR2 YYREEE, per germline (reference sequence). The CDR3 loop spans 14 amino acids. Original processing notes: Reference gene primer amplification in the assay estimated nucleated cell counts. The protocol was immunoSEQ multiplex PCR, while the TCRdb copy is restricted to in-frame clones and leaves out a portion. D and trimming come from the DNA, and the V and J calls and clone size come from that table. The sample shows about 180,000 clones, about 88% of them seen only once. The rearrangement joins TRBV5-4 to TRBJ1-2; D might be TRBD1 (5 bases). The source is a woman in her thirties with active or convalescent COVID-19. Input material: peripheral blood. CDR3 sequence reads: CASSSGGKGYGYTF. CDR3 bases: TGTGCCAGCAGCTCCGGGGGAAAAGGCTATGGCTACACCTTC.